Sequencing of this T cell receptor (beta chain) was carried out in a study of shared clonotypes between healthy human individuals. Sequencing used immunoSEQ multiplex PCR; TCRdb keeps in-frame clones, though not all of them. The sample shows about 960,000 clones, over 75% of them seen only once. All donors qualified as healthy HIV-negative adults and had experienced no recent acute infections or vaccinations. Only a few counts were recorded for this clone. The antigen is unknown. Broader study findings: Clonotype sharing across a few donors was observed for approximately 5% of naive CD4 clonotypes. In this cohort, only blood was sampled, and tissue repertoires likely differ.

Germline V lookup: CDR1 SGHRS, CDR2 YFSETQ. This CDR3 is 17 amino acids long. The V end was cut by 3 bases, the J end by 0 bases, with 15 bases between. This receptor was obtained from a man aged 18 to 29 in good health. The sample was memory CD4+ T cells sorted from blood. The sample's subset: CD45RA-negative fraction. This chain uses TRBV5-1 with TRBJ2-2; tentatively, D is TRBD1 (5 bases). CDR3 region: CASSWGPERANTGELFF. CDR3 DNA sequence: TGCGCCAGCAGCTGGGGCCCAGAACGGGCGAACACCGGGGAGCTGTTTTTT.